One T cell receptor (beta chain) is described in this entry. Its antigen is as yet unknown. The data derive from a study of cytotoxic CD8 clonotypes in ibrutinib-treated CLL. Whole-study context: Of a cohort that held 11 to 12 relapsed/refractory and around 15 treatment-naive patients, 17 to 18 were IGHV unmutated. Study conclusions and caveats: Clonality increased with ibrutinib response but returned toward baseline at progression.

Target depth was 1 in 200,000 to 1 in 1 million T cells, about 10x per clonotype. TCRdb keeps only in-frame clones here, not all; method: immunoSEQ multiplex PCR. Among over 110,000 clones listed, around 93% were seen once. Cryopreserved PBMCs were the source of 1.5 to 2.5 micrograms of genomic DNA, which went to TCR beta libraries. This CDR3 region has 18 residues. Germline trimming cut 1 base from V and 5 bases from J; bases unmatched to any gene: 10. The V gene's germline CDR1 is MGHDK and CDR2 SYGVNS. Sequenced material: PBMCs, taken after 12 months of ibrutinib treatment. The sequence came from a human donor with chronic lymphocytic leukemia. The chain has TRBV25-1 and TRBJ2-1; 11 bases agree with TRBD2. DNA for the CDR3: TGTGCCAGCAGTGAATCCCTGGCTAGCGGGAGGTTAAACAATGAGCAGTTCTTC. Amino acids: CASSESLASGRLNNEQFF.